The source of this T cell receptor beta chain is a study of blood T cell repertoires in COVID-19. Study details: The samples span acute and convalescent COVID-19 from the United States, Italy and Spain. T cells, B-cell-depleted T cells, or PBMCs provided the cDNA or gDNA that served as material.

Authors' analysis steps: The authors estimated nucleated cell counts from reference gene primer amplification. TCRdb's copy holds only in-frame clones and misses some; the assay was immunoSEQ multiplex PCR. The V and J calls and clone size are taken from that table; D and trimming were inferred from the DNA. The sample gives about 240,000 clones, around four fifths of which show up once; 6% to 7% is in the top ten. CDR1 and CDR2 (germline): KGHDR, SFDVKD. V shed 9 bases and J shed 5 bases, with 13 bases lying between them. CDR3 size: 13 residues. V and J are TRBV24-1 and TRBJ2-1; D might be TRBD1 (6 bases). Source material: peripheral blood. This receptor was taken from an older woman with active or convalescent COVID-19. DNA for the CDR3: TGTGCCACCGCCCGGACAGAGAACAATGAGCAGTTCTTC. This codes for CATARTENNEQFF.